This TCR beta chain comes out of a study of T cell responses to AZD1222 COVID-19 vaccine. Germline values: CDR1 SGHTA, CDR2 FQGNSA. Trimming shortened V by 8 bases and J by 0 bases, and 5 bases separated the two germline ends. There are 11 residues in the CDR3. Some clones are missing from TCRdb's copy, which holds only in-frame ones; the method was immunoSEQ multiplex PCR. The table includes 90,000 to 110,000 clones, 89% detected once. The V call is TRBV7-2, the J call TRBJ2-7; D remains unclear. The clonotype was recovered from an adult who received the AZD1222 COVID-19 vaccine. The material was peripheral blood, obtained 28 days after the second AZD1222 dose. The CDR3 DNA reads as TGTGCCAGCGCCCGCTCCTACGAGCAGTACTTC. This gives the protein CASARSYEQYF.